This TCR beta chain originates from a study of blood T cell repertoires in COVID-19. About the research overall: Samples of COVID-19 (acute and convalescent) were obtained from the United States, Italy and Spain. PBMCs, B-cell-depleted T cells, or T cells provided the cDNA or gDNA that made up the material.

This clone was seen a few times. The CDR3 length is 13 residues. Germline V lookup: CDR1 LGHNA, CDR2 YNFKEQ. Trimming took 4 bases from V and 7 from J, leaving 10 bases between them. Study processing details: Amplification with reference gene primers provided the estimates of nucleated cell counts. Generated by immunoSEQ multiplex PCR, the TCRdb table keeps only in-frame clones and is missing some. The V and J calls and clone size were taken over from that table, and D and trimming were inferred from the DNA. The sample lists some 130,000 clones, 88% seen once, with over 9% in the top ten. The receptor was derived from a man in his fifties or sixties with acute or convalescent COVID-19. The chain has TRBV4-2 and TRBJ2-2; D is perhaps TRBD1 (5 bases). What was sequenced was peripheral blood. The CDR3 is CASSPQGGGELFF. CDR3 sequence (DNA): TGTGCCAGCAGCCCCCAGGGTGGCGGGGAGCTGTTTTTT.